The T cell receptor (beta chain) under discussion was sequenced for a study of blood T cells in healthy people across ages. Study results and caveats: Diversity was higher, and naive CD4+ cells more numerous, in long-lived donors than in aged donors.

This clonotype was picked up a small number of times. The antigen is unknown. PCR was performed a second time for about 7 to 12 cycles using a sample-barcoded 5' primer and a J-beta primer mix. Every sample produced at least 2.5 million CDR3-containing paired-end reads. Each CDR3 protein gets one entry after TCRdb re-called the 5' RACE reads with MiXCR. The sample shows 600,000 to 900,000 distinct CDR3 sequences, around a quarter of them seen only once. The authors extracted at least 5.5 micrograms of total RNA per sample. Germline lookup yields CDR1 SGHRS and CDR2 YFSETQ. This CDR3 has 18 residues. V gave up 0 bases and J gave up 3 bases, with 19 bases separating them. The same sample was also used in a study of T cells of mothers and their children. That paper notes: Added by the second PCR's M1S primer were sample barcodes and 2-4 random nucleotides.

This sequence joins TRBV5-1 and TRBJ1-5; D call uncertain. The specimen was blood. The receptor was isolated from a boy between 5 and 17 years old in good health. The CDR3 region has the DNA TGCGCCAGCAGCTTGGGACCTTCAGCTTACTTTTCCAATCAGCCCCAGCATTTT. Translation gives CASSLGPSAYFSNQPQHF.